This TCR beta chain derives from a study of T cell responses to AZD1222 COVID-19 vaccine. About the study: Second-dose schedules of about 4 or about 12 weeks were combined.

Libraries were prepared by immunoSEQ multiplex PCR; TCRdb keeps only in-frame clonotypes and omits some of them. The data hold approximately 110,000 clones, with roughly 84% observed a single time. This clone was observed once. Its antigen is undetermined. General observations from the study: Spike-wide coverage was observed for vaccine-associated CD4 TCRs, with dominant responses at 160-218 and 743-854. The donor cohort was predominantly white British with a female majority, and clonal diversity may have been underestimated. Unmutated variant regions are reportedly targeted by nearly half of spike-specific TCRs.

Germline loops: CDR1 SGHNT, CDR2 YYREEE (reference sequence). Trimming took off 0 bases at V and 0 bases at J, with 16 bases between the two ends. This CDR3 is built from 19 residues. The rearrangement links TRBV5-4 to TRBJ1-6; possible D gene TRBD1, 6 bases. The receptor was isolated from an adult in good health. Material: peripheral blood, obtained on day 0 of AZD1222 vaccination. Here the CDR3 DNA reads TGTGCCAGCAGCTTGGCCCCTCGGGGGGGCCTCTCCTATAATTCACCCCTCCACTTT. This translates into CASSLAPRGGLSYNSPLHF.